This TCR beta chain was observed in a study of read filtering for tumor transcriptome and immune sequencing (TCRdb year 2020). Turning to the overall study: Of the patients in the cohort, around 18 were male and around 14 were female, and their mean age was approximately 66 years, with a range of about 47 to 85. By revised international staging, roughly 8 patients were R-ISS I, about 16 were R-ISS II and roughly 7 were R-ISS III. After DNase treatment, whole-transcriptome libraries were prepared using the TruSeq RNA Access Library Prep Kit. TCR-region mapped reads per sample ranged from about 4.05 to 11 million with IR-seq versus only about 85 to 1273 with RNA-seq. Using the same bone marrow samples, the study compared TCR repertoires obtained by targeted immune repertoire sequencing with those obtained by bulk whole-transcriptome sequencing. One of the main goals was to work out a read-filtering strategy for immune repertoire data, in particular whether clonotypes backed by only a single read should be removed.

This clonotype occurred many times. Its antigen target is currently unknown. Base qualities are not at hand, and no much larger clone is one base apart. The CDR1 and CDR2 encoded by the germline V gene (reference sequence) are SGHKS and YYEKEE. The CDR3 contains 16 residues, cysteine and phenylalanine counted. Only the CDR3 DNA stays, 48 bases, in frame from base 1. The germline V and J ends show losses of 0 bases and 5 bases respectively, and no gene match explains 9 bases of the junction. The Immunoverse kit was used to build TCR libraries from 400 to 500 ng RNA, with molecular barcoded adaptors covering alpha/delta and beta/gamma chains. TCR library preparation used the same RNA that went into transcriptome sequencing. An Illumina HiSeq 4000 with 2 x 150 cycles was used to sequence the TCR libraries. As for how the authors treated the data: MiXCR aligned TCR reads to human V, D, J and C references and assembled the aligned reads into CDR3 clonotypes, with quality filtering and error correction included. The tcR package in R was used to analyze clonotype counts and gene usage diversity. Raw mapping reads were checked after the RNA-seq reads had been mapped by STAR aligner version 2.5.3a onto the human GRCh37 genome. To test how sequencing depth affects detected clonotypes, IR-seq fastq files were randomly downsampled with Seqtk 1.3. Using fastp trimming at Q25 and MiXCR clonotype assembly, TCRdb reanalyzed the public sequencing data and kept in-frame beta chains. Duplicate CDR3 protein sequences are folded into a single record with the most common DNA and genes. The authors' filters were not applied to this entry. The sample data list over 20,000 distinct CDR3 sequences, and about 13% of these were observed just once. Of the sample, more than 50% falls within the top ten clones.

Each patient had bone marrow sampled at the time of active disease. Ficoll-Hypaque density gradient centrifugation was used to isolate the bone marrow mononuclear cells. Myeloma plasma cells were removed and CD138-negative cells were obtained by negative selection following labeling with CD138 magnetic microbeads on a MACS separator. Flow cytometry with CD138 antibodies on an Attune NxT was used to check how pure the isolated cells were. Total RNA was extracted using TRIzol reagent and was quantified on a NanoDrop spectrophotometer. For each patient, the CD138-negative bone marrow sample underwent paired RNA-seq and IR-seq. Study-wide findings and limitations: In IR-seq, about four fifths of clonotypes but 3% to 4.5% of total reads were represented by single-read clonotypes, whereas in RNA-seq, approximately 73% of clonotypes and more than 35% of reads were represented by single-read clonotypes. The sorted CD138-negative fraction was a mixed bone marrow immune population, not purified T cells. Compared with RNA-seq, IR-seq captured clonotypes at much greater depth and more reliably, and a smaller IR-seq throughput was enough to identify most of the shared clonotypes. The correlation between IR-seq and RNA-seq shared clonotype proportions rose when single-read clonotypes were removed.

Specimen: a population of CD138-negative cells sorted from bone marrow. In the paper's terms, the cell subset or site label means: bone marrow mononuclear cells depleted of CD138+ plasma/myeloma cells by negative magnetic selection. The V and J genes are TRBV5-5 and TRBJ2-5, with 8 bases in between that match TRBD2. This sequence was found in a donor aged 40 or older with multiple myeloma. This receptor has the CDR3 CASSLAVSGKLETQYF. The DNA is as follows: TGTGCCAGCAGCTTGGCGGTTAGCGGGAAGTTGGAGACCCAGTACTTC.